This is a list of T cell receptor beta chains from one sample in a study of blood T cell repertoires in COVID-19. TCRdb's copy holds only in-frame clones and misses some; the assay was immunoSEQ multiplex PCR. The repertoire holds about 360,000 clones, 86% seen once, with roughly 7.2% in the top ten. What was sequenced was peripheral blood. The source of these receptors is a woman in her sixties or seventies with COVID-19, enrolled during active disease. Both conserved end residues are part of each CDR3. The order of the fields is CDR3 protein, CDR3 DNA, D gene, V gene, J gene, clone size. The D gene is left open where the match is weak. Not every row has a clone size; where given, it reads once, few, many or a size class.

CASTPRAGGSSTGELFF	TGTGCCAGTACCCCAAGGGCGGGGGGCTCAAGCACCGGGGAGCTGTTTTTT	TRBD2	TRBV19	TRBJ2-2	NA
CASSYSHRVDTEAFF	TGTGCCAGCAGTTACTCGCACAGGGTAGACACTGAAGCTTTCTTT	NA	TRBV6-5	TRBJ1-1	NA
CASSLNQWEKLFF	TGTGCCAGCAGTTTGAATCAGTGGGAAAAACTGTTTTTT	NA	TRBV12-3/TRBV12-4	TRBJ1-4	NA
CASSLTSGGIYNEQFF	TGTGCCAGCAGCTTGACTAGCGGGGGGATTTACAATGAGCAGTTCTTC	TRBD2	TRBV7-3	TRBJ2-1	once
CASSSRDSVSGNTIYF	TGTGCCAGCAGCTCCCGGGACAGCGTCTCTGGAAACACCATATATTTT	TRBD1	TRBV9	TRBJ1-3	NA
CASSRGQGTHEQYF	TGTGCCAGCAGCCGGGGACAGGGGACCCACGAGCAGTACTTC	TRBD1	TRBV13	TRBJ2-7	NA
CASSQEDRDNSPLHF	TGCGCCAGCAGCCAGGAGGACAGAGATAATTCACCCCTCCACTTT	NA	TRBV4-3	TRBJ1-6	NA
CASSPPSGGGYTF	TGTGCCAGCAGCCCCCCGAGTGGGGGCGGCTACACCTTC	NA	TRBV7-9	TRBJ1-2	NA
CASRPGTGKYEQYF	TGTGCCAGCCGCCCCGGGACAGGGAAGTATGAGCAGTACTTC	TRBD1	TRBV2	TRBJ2-7	NA
CASSFGQGPYEQYF	TGTGCCAGCAGCTTCGGACAGGGGCCCTACGAGCAGTACTTC	TRBD1	TRBV11-3	TRBJ2-7	NA
CASSPAVGTGVQETQYF	TGTGCCAGCTCACCAGCTGTCGGGACAGGCGTTCAAGAGACCCAGTACTTC	TRBD1	TRBV18	TRBJ2-5	NA
CASGREVNEKLFF	TGTGCCTCGGGGAGGGAGGTAAATGAAAAACTGTTTTTT	NA	TRBV10-3	TRBJ1-4	NA
CASSLAGYGNTIYF	TGCGCCAGCAGCCTGGCGGGGTATGGAAACACCATATATTTT	NA	TRBV5-1	TRBJ1-3	NA
CASSLGLIYEQYF	TGTGCCAGCAGCTTAGGACTGATCTACGAGCAGTACTTC	NA	TRBV11-3	TRBJ2-7	NA
CASSLPMNTEAFF	TGTGCCAGCAGCTTGCCTATGAACACTGAAGCTTTCTTT	NA	TRBV5-6	TRBJ1-1	NA
CASTRVLAGSYNEQFF	TGTGCCAGCACCCGCGTCCTAGCGGGGTCCTACAATGAGCAGTTCTTC	TRBD2	TRBV2	TRBJ2-1	NA
CASSLGGRTDYGYTF	TGTGCCAGCAGCTTAGGAGGAAGAACGGATTATGGCTACACCTTC	NA	TRBV7-2	TRBJ1-2	NA
CASSQQGALSPLHF	TGTGCCAGCAGTCAACAGGGGGCCTTATCACCCCTCCACTTT	TRBD1	TRBV6-5	TRBJ1-6	NA
CASSQDGFGTPGGYEQYF	TGTGCCAGCAGCCAAGATGGCTTCGGGACCCCCGGGGGCTACGAGCAGTACTTC	NA	TRBV4-2	TRBJ2-7	NA
CASSPPSLQGGNEQYF	TGTGCCAGCTCACCACCGTCTCTACAGGGCGGCAACGAGCAGTACTTC	NA	TRBV18	TRBJ2-7	NA
CASSRGNNSPLHF	TGTGCCAGCAGCAGGGGGAATAATTCACCCCTCCACTTT	TRBD1	TRBV27	TRBJ1-6	NA
CASSLASQETQYF	TGTGCCAGCAGCTTAGCCAGCCAAGAGACCCAGTACTTC	NA	TRBV7-2	TRBJ2-5	NA
CASSEKAGVSTDTQYF	TGTGCCAGCAGTGAAAAAGCGGGGGTTAGCACAGATACGCAGTATTTT	TRBD2	TRBV6-1	TRBJ2-3	NA
CASSFISGDQETQYF	TGCGCCAGCAGCTTTATTAGCGGGGACCAAGAGACCCAGTACTTC	TRBD2	TRBV5-1	TRBJ2-5	NA
CASGSAGGLRNTGELFF	TGTGCTAGTGGTTCGGCCGGAGGACTACGTAACACCGGGGAGCTGTTTTTT	NA	TRBV12-5	TRBJ2-2	NA
CASSHASYEQYF	TGTGCCAGCAGCCACGCCAGCTACGAGCAGTACTTC	NA	TRBV3-1/TRBV3-2	TRBJ2-7	NA
CASSRTGGGTGELFF	TGTGCCAGCAGTCGGACAGGGGGAGGCACCGGGGAGCTGTTTTTT	TRBD1	TRBV28	TRBJ2-2	NA
CASSVHGGEQFF	TGTGCCAGCAGCGTACACGGGGGTGAGCAGTTCTTC	NA	TRBV9	TRBJ2-1	NA
CASSLYRGYEQYF	TGTGCCAGCAGCTTATATCGAGGGTACGAGCAGTACTTC	NA	TRBV7-3	TRBJ2-7	NA
CASSPFERPGTQYF	TGTGCCAGCAGTCCCTTCGAACGGCCGGGGACCCAGTACTTC	NA	TRBV6-5	TRBJ2-5	NA
CASSLAGGGNSPLHF	TGCGCCAGCAGCTTGGCCGGGGGGGGTAATTCACCCCTCCACTTT	NA	TRBV5-1	TRBJ1-6	NA
CASSPNQDNEQFF	TGTGCCAGCAGCCCTAACCAGGACAATGAGCAGTTCTTC	NA	TRBV7-9	TRBJ2-1	NA
CASSLASPLAKQFF	TGTGCCAGCAGCTTAGCGAGTCCACTAGCGAAGCAGTTCTTC	TRBD2	TRBV7-9	TRBJ2-1	NA
CASSYGVGEQYF	TGTGCCAGCAGTTACGGAGTGGGCGAGCAGTACTTC	NA	TRBV6-2/TRBV6-3	TRBJ2-7	NA
CAISGQGQNAQYF	TGTGCCATATCGGGACAGGGGCAGAATGCGCAGTATTTT	TRBD1	TRBV30	TRBJ2-3	NA
CAWSVGSGRGRGSGNTIYF	TGTGCCTGGAGTGTAGGATCCGGCCGGGGCAGGGGCTCTGGAAACACCATATATTTT	NA	TRBV30	TRBJ1-3	NA
CASSSGAVGETQYF	TGCGCCAGCAGTAGCGGGGCCGTCGGAGAGACCCAGTACTTC	TRBD2	TRBV5-1	TRBJ2-5	NA
CASGGAYNYGYTF	TGTGCCAGCGGGGGGGCGTACAACTATGGCTACACCTTC	NA	TRBV6-5	TRBJ1-2	NA
CASSLNHPGTAYEQYF	TGTGCCAGCAGCTTGAACCATCCCGGGACAGCGTACGAGCAGTACTTC	TRBD1	TRBV11-2	TRBJ2-7	NA
CASSVGWSSGAHTQYF	TGTGCCAGCAGCGTAGGGTGGAGTAGCGGGGCACATACGCAGTATTTT	TRBD2	TRBV7-3	TRBJ2-3	NA
CATSETGGRAETQYF	TGTGCCACCAGTGAAACGGGAGGAAGAGCAGAGACCCAGTACTTC	TRBD2	TRBV24-1	TRBJ2-5	NA
CASSETGHTNTGELFF	TGTGCCAGCAGTGAAACGGGACACACGAACACCGGGGAGCTGTTTTTT	NA	TRBV6-4	TRBJ2-2	NA
CASSPTGSDTGELFF	TGTGCCAGCTCACCGACAGGGTCGGACACCGGGGAGCTGTTTTTT	TRBD1	TRBV18	TRBJ2-2	NA
CASSQESHSSYEQYF	TGTGCCAGCAGCCAAGAATCCCACAGCTCCTACGAGCAGTACTTC	NA	TRBV3-1/TRBV3-2	TRBJ2-7	NA
CASSDPGGKNTEAFF	TGTGCCAGCAGCGATCCGGGGGGAAAGAACACTGAAGCTTTCTTT	NA	TRBV11-3	TRBJ1-1	once
CASSRTRQGAYEQYF	TGTGCCAGCAGCCGCACCCGACAGGGGGCCTACGAGCAGTACTTC	TRBD1	TRBV7-8	TRBJ2-7	NA
CASSPLGDSEGYTF	TGTGCCAGCTCACCTTTAGGGGATTCGGAAGGCTACACCTTC	NA	TRBV18	TRBJ1-2	NA
CASSLVAGGNGETQYF	TGTGCCAGCAGCCTTGTAGCGGGGGGTAATGGGGAGACCCAGTACTTC	TRBD2	TRBV7-3	TRBJ2-5	NA
CASSLSGAASSEQFF	TGTGCCAGCAGCTTAAGCGGGGCAGCTAGCAGTGAGCAGTTCTTC	NA	TRBV7-3	TRBJ2-1	NA
CASYNGGGTQYF	TGTGCCAGCTATAACGGCGGCGGGACCCAGTACTTC	NA	TRBV6-5	TRBJ2-5	NA
CSASEGAYGYTF	TGCAGCGCCAGCGAGGGGGCTTATGGCTACACCTTC	TRBD1	TRBV29-1	TRBJ1-2	NA
CASSLTGGHDEQFF	TGCGCCAGCAGCTTGACTGGGGGCCATGATGAGCAGTTCTTC	NA	TRBV5-1	TRBJ2-1	NA
CASSLGQSYEQYF	TGTGCCAGCAGTTTAGGGCAGTCCTACGAGCAGTACTTC	NA	TRBV12-3/TRBV12-4	TRBJ2-7	NA
CASSPPEGASSYEQYF	TGTGCCAGCTCACCACCCGAGGGGGCTAGCTCCTACGAGCAGTACTTC	TRBD1	TRBV18	TRBJ2-7	NA
CASSAISGDEQYF	TGTGCCAGCAGCGCCATTTCAGGGGACGAGCAGTACTTC	NA	TRBV9	TRBJ2-7	NA
CASSIGGAGRETQYF	TGTGCCAGTAGTATAGGGGGCGCCGGACGAGAGACCCAGTACTTC	NA	TRBV19	TRBJ2-5	NA
CSVARGEVGDEQFF	TGCAGCGTTGCGCGGGGGGAGGTAGGCGATGAGCAGTTCTTC	TRBD2	TRBV29-1	TRBJ2-1	NA
CASSLEPGVGTGELFF	TGCGCCAGCAGCTTGGAGCCAGGGGTTGGCACCGGGGAGCTGTTTTTT	NA	TRBV5-1	TRBJ2-2	NA